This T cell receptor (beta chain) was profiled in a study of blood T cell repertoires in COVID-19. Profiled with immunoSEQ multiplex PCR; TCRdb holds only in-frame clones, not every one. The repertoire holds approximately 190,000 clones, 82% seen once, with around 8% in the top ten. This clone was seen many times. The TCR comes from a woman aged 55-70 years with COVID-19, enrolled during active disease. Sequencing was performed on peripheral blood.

CDR3 in amino acids: CASSLVAVNTGELFF. CDR3 nucleotide sequence: TGTGCCAGCAGCTTAGTGGCGGTGAACACCGGGGAGCTGTTTTTT. The chain joins TRBV7-9 to TRBJ2-2; D remains unclear. The germline CDR1 and CDR2 sequences are SEHNR and FQNEAQ (reference sequence). This CDR3 comprises 15 residues. Trimming stripped 1 base from V and 1 base from J, with 7 bases between.